This T cell receptor (beta chain) was found in a study of blood T cell repertoires in COVID-19 (dated by TCRdb to about 2020). Notes on the research overall: The collaborator samples originated in the United States, Italy and Spain and spanned the acute and convalescent phases of COVID-19. Deeply sampled blood TCRbeta repertoires from subjects exposed to, actively infected with, or recovered from COVID-19 were included in the dataset. Nearly every sample came with metadata listing a de-identified subject ID, COVID-19 status, age in years and sex. The repertoires were released in a freely available public database meant as a resource for research on the immune response to SARS-CoV-2. HLA class I and class II types, where available, came from metadata supplied by the sample provider rather than from assay-based typing. The prospective study material was composed of cDNA or gDNA derived from T cells, B-cell-depleted T cells, or PBMCs. The samples were drawn from two sources: the first 160 participants of the ongoing ImmuneRACE study, and fewer than 1,500 subjects contributed by 6 global collaborators. General study outcomes and caveats: The quantity of clinical and demographic metadata differed by source and by participant and was supplied without curation.

TCRbeta CDR3 regions were amplified from genomic DNA by means of the immunoSEQ Assay, a bias-controlled multiplex PCR. Processing in the source paper ran as follows. The number of nucleated cells in each sample was estimated by amplification of reference gene primers within the assay. Sequence reads were collapsed and filtered to measure the absolute abundance of every unique TCRbeta CDR3 rearrangement. For each sample, productive Simpson clonality was calculated as the square root of Simpson's diversity index over productive rearrangements. Imported from immuneACCESS, the table was reduced by TCRdb to in-frame sequences with V and J called. These copies leave out some clones; in studies compared against another copy, an unresolved V gene accounts for under half, and the cause of the remainder is not known. V, J and clone size derive from that table, while D and trimming were established from the DNA sequence. This sample comprises hundreds of thousands of clones, more than 85% of them detected only once. Approximately 9.5% of the sample belongs to the ten largest clones.

Enrolling through a virtual design, the prospective study's participants ranged in age from roughly 18 to 89 years and lived across 20 to 25 United States geographic areas. In the prospective study, participants were assigned to cohorts based on the clinical history participants reported in a screening survey and a study questionnaire. Recovered participants in ImmuneRACE Cohort 3 were defined as having two consecutive negative NP/OP PCR tests, clearance from a healthcare professional, or resolution of symptoms. In the prospective study, mobile phlebotomists collected whole blood, serum and a nasopharyngeal or oropharyngeal swab from each participant. Prospective study participants could optionally give additional blood draws and questionnaires over an approximately two-month period. Blood samples from the prospective study were shipped frozen or at room temperature prior to DNA extraction. CDR1 and CDR2 are drawn from the germline V gene: SGHRS, YFSETQ. The CDR3 runs 14 residues from the cysteine to the phenylalanine. The entry retains the CDR3 DNA only, 42 bases that are in frame from base 1. V lost 2 bases and J lost 1 base; the stretch between them is 9 bases long.

Concerning this clone: There is no known antigen for this receptor. No base qualities exist here, and no much larger clone lies one base off it.

The chain is made from TRBV5-1 and TRBJ2-5; too little of a D gene remains to name it. The clonotype originates from a man aged 35 to 55 who had recovered from COVID-19. What was sequenced was PBMCs or T cells enriched from blood (not recorded which). The CDR3 in this case is CASSFPLPQETQYF. At the DNA level, the sequence is TGCGCCAGCAGCTTTCCACTACCCCAAGAGACCCAGTACTTC.